This T cell receptor beta chain was sequenced during a study of CXCR3-negative and CXCR3-positive naive CD8 T cells. About this clonotype: Its cognate antigen is unknown.

This CDR3 is built from 15 residues. Germline V lookup: CDR1 MNHEY, CDR2 SMNVEV (reference sequence). The authors made the TRB cDNA libraries by 5' RACE using UMI labels. TCRdb re-called the 5' RACE reads; one entry per CDR3 protein, DNA not given. The sample's table shows around 130,000 distinct CDR3 sequences. General study results and limits: Compared with CXCR3-negative naive cells, CXCR3-positive naive cells showed more hydrophobic TRB CDR3s.

The chain is built from TRBV27 and TRBJ2-7; lacking DNA, the TRBD2 call made by TCRdb goes unchecked. The sequencing sample was made of naive CXCR3+ CD8+ T cells from blood. Regarding subset: CD45RO-CCR7+CD27+CD95- naive CD8+ T cells expressing CXCR3 (TNR3+). The clonotype comes from a human donor in good health. Some clones in this sample may be carry-over from other donors' samples. CDR3 residues: CASSPAPPPVGEQYF.